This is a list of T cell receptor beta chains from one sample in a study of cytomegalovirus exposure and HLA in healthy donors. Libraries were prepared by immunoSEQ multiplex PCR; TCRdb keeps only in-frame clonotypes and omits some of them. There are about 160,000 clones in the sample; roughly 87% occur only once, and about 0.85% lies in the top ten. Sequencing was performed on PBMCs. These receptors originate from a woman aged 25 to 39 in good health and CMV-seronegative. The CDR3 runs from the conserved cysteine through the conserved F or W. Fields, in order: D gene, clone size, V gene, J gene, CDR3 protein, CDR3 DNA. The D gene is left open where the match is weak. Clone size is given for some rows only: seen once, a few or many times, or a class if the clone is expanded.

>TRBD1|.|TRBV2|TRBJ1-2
CASSARTGTAGYTF
TGTGCCAGCAGTGCTAGGACAGGGACGGCTGGCTACACCTTC
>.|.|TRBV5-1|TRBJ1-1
CASSLQPGNTEAFF
TGCGCCAGCAGCTTGCAACCCGGGAACACTGAAGCTTTCTTT
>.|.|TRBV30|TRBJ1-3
CAWSSGSGNTIYF
TGTGCCTGGAGTTCAGGGTCTGGAAACACCATATATTTT
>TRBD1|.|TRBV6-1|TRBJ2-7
CASSIQGAGSYEQYF
TGTGCCAGCAGTATACAGGGGGCCGGCTCCTACGAGCAGTACTTC
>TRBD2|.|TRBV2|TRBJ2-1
CASRGLAGVGVGNEQFF
TGTGCCAGCAGGGGACTAGCGGGAGTAGGAGTGGGGAATGAGCAGTTCTTC
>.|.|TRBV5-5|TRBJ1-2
CASSLDISNYGYTF
TGTGCCAGCAGCTTAGACATTTCTAACTATGGCTACACCTTC
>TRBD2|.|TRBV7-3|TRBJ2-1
CASSLTSGSDEQFF
TGTGCCAGCAGCTTGACTAGCGGGAGCGATGAGCAGTTCTTC
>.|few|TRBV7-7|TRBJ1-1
CASSLIEKNTEAFF
TGTGCCAGCAGCTTAATAGAGAAGAACACTGAAGCTTTCTTT
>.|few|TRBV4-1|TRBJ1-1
CASSQTALNTEAFF
TGCGCCAGCAGCCAAACAGCCTTGAACACTGAAGCTTTCTTT
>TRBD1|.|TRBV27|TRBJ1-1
CASSAQGAWTEAFF
TGTGCCAGCAGTGCACAGGGGGCTTGGACTGAAGCTTTCTTT
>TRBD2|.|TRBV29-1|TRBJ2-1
CSVGTSGGNSEQFF
TGCAGCGTTGGGACTAGCGGGGGGAACAGTGAGCAGTTCTTC
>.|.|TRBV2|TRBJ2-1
CASSVEAFYNEQFF
TGTGCCAGCAGTGTAGAGGCCTTCTACAATGAGCAGTTCTTC
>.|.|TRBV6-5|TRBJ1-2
CASSYSGGLRIYGYTF
TGTGCCAGCAGTTACTCGGGGGGACTCCGAATTTATGGCTACACCTTC
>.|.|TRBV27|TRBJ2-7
CASGGTPYEQYF
TGTGCCAGCGGCGGGACCCCTTACGAGCAGTACTTC
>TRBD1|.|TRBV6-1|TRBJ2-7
CASTQDRYEQYF
TGTGCCAGCACCCAGGACAGGTACGAGCAGTACTTC
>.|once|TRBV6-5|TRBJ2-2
CASSYNRNTGELFF
TGTGCCAGCAGTTACAACAGGAACACCGGGGAGCTGTTTTTT
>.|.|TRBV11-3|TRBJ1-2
CASSSDLSWQEGPNYGYTF
TGTGCCAGCAGCTCGGATTTATCCTGGCAAGAGGGTCCTAACTATGGCTACACCTTC